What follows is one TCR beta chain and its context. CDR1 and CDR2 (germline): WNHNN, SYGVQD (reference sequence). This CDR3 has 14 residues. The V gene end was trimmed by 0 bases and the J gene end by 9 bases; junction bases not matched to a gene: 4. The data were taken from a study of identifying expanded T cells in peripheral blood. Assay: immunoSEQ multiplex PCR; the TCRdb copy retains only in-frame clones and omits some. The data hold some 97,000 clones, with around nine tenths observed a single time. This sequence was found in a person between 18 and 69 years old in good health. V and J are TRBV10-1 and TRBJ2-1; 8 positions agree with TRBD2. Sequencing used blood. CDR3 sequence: CASSESFAGGEQFF. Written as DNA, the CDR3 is TGCGCCAGCAGTGAGTCGTTTGCGGGGGGTGAGCAGTTCTTC.